The present entry profiles one TCR beta chain with its context. Per the original data handling: For nucleated cells, counts were estimated from reference gene primer amplification. This table comes from immunoSEQ multiplex PCR, and its TCRdb copy is limited to in-frame clones, with some not included. From that table come the V and J calls and clone size; the DNA was used to work out D and trimming. The repertoire holds some 200,000 clones, with 75% to 85% as singletons. The CDR3 length is 14 residues. In germline, CDR1 is PRHDT, CDR2 FYEKMQ (reference sequence). V gave up 2 bases and J gave up 4 bases, with 12 bases separating them. These data are taken from a study of blood T cell repertoires in COVID-19. Study-wide context: The United States, Italy and Spain provided the acute and convalescent COVID-19 samples. Sources were T cells, B-cell-depleted T cells, or PBMCs; the material itself was cDNA or gDNA.

The chain recombines TRBV13 with TRBJ2-7; possibly TRBD1 for D (5 bases). The origin of this receptor is a woman aged 40 to 49 who had recovered from COVID-19. The sample taken for sequencing was peripheral blood. CDR3 nucleotides: TGTGCCAGCAGCTTACGACAGCCGCATTACGAGCAGTACTTC. This sequence encodes CASSLRQPHYEQYF. Drawing the rest from reference TRBV13 and TRBJ2-7, the complete variable domain is AAGVIQSPRHLIKEKRETATLKCYPIPRHDTVYWYQQGPGQDPQFLISFYEKMQSDKGSIPDRFSAQQFSDYHSELNMSSLELGDSALYFCASSLRQPHYEQYFGPGTRLTVT.